A single sample gave rise to the 7 T cell receptor beta chains below, sequenced in a study of blood T cell repertoires in COVID-19. Clones were read by immunoSEQ multiplex PCR, and TCRdb kept only the in-frame ones, dropping some. The sample shows approximately 100,000 clones, about 91% of them seen only once. The sample taken for sequencing was peripheral blood. These receptor sequences come from a man aged 50 to 60 with acute or convalescent COVID-19.

The chain uses TRBV19 and TRBJ2-6; 7 nucleotides agree with TRBD2. Trimming took 7 bases from V and 2 from J; bases not matched to a gene: 2. This CDR3 is built from 14 residues. Germline V CDR1 and CDR2: LNHDA, SQIVND (reference sequence). Here the CDR3 reads CASTRGAGANVLTF. As DNA, the CDR3 is TGTGCCAGTACCCGGGGGGCTGGGGCCAACGTCCTGACTTTC. Complete variable domain (other parts from reference TRBV19 and TRBJ2-6): DGGITQSPKYLFRKEGQNVTLSCEQNLNHDAMYWYRQDPGQGLRLIYYSQIVNDFQKGDIAEGYSVSREKKESFPLTVTSAQKNPTAFYLCASTRGAGANVLTFGAGSRLTVL.

The V call is TRBV11-3, the J call TRBJ1-1; D is perhaps TRBD1 (6 bases). V shed 5 bases and J shed 3 bases, with 22 bases lying between them. The germline gives CDR1 SGHNT, CDR2 YENEEA. The CDR3 runs to 17 residues. CDR3 in amino acids: CASSNDNPPGHYTEAFF. The CDR3 DNA reads as TGTGCCAGCAGCAATGATAATCCACCGGGACATTACACTGAAGCTTTCTTT.

V and J are TRBV2 and TRBJ2-7; D is perhaps TRBD2 (6 bases). The CDR3 contains 12 residues. V was clipped by 10 bases and J by 1 base, with 11 bases between them. Germline loops: CDR1 SNHLY, CDR2 FYNNEI. The CDR3 DNA is TGTGCCACCTACGGGAGATCCTACGAGCAGTACTTC. It specifies CATYGRSYEQYF.

The chain has TRBV6-5 and TRBJ2-4, with 8 bases lining up with TRBD2. V was pared by 11 bases and J by 0 bases, with 6 bases of the junction left unmatched. CDR1 MNHEY and CDR2 SVGAGI come from the germline V gene. The CDR3 has 14 residues. The chain's CDR3 is CASRGGLAKNIQYF. The DNA for the CDR3 is TGTGCCTCACGGGGGGGACTAGCCAAAAACATTCAGTACTTC.

This clone was counted a few times. The V call is TRBV9, the J call TRBJ1-3; D is possibly TRBD1 (6 bases). V lost 5 bases, J lost 1 base, and 13 bases lay in between. The CDR3 contains 15 residues. Germline-derived CDR1 and CDR2 are SGDLS and YYNGEE. The CDR3 protein is CASRNDRNSGNTIYF. The CDR3 bases are TGTGCCAGCAGGAACGACAGGAATTCTGGAAACACCATATATTTT.

The chain is built from TRBV9 and TRBJ1-5, with 7 nucleotides matching TRBD1. The CDR3 extends over 15 amino acids. Germline V lookup: CDR1 SGDLS, CDR2 YYNGEE. The trim removed 4 bases at V and 3 bases at J, leaving 7 bases unmatched. Here the CDR3 DNA reads TGTGCCAGCAGCCCCGCGGGACAGACCAATCAGCCCCAGCATTTT. This sequence encodes CASSPAGQTNQPQHF.

The chain is built from TRBV7-9 and TRBJ1-5, with D tentatively TRBD1 (5 bases). Trimming pared 1 base from V and 4 bases from J, leaving 14 bases between. The CDR3 is 16 residues long. Germline-derived CDR1 and CDR2 are SEHNR and FQNEAQ (reference sequence). CDR3 sequence (DNA): TGTGCCAGCAGCTTAGGAGGCAGCACAGGTAATCAGCCCCAGCATTTT. Translation: CASSLGGSTGNQPQHF.